Listed below are T cell receptor beta chains from one sample, sequenced in a study of long-term antiretroviral therapy in people with HIV. The data were produced by immunoSEQ multiplex PCR, yet TCRdb's version contains in-frame clones alone and is incomplete. The sample lists 8,500 to 14,000 clones, 75% to 90% occurring once. The material sequenced was unsorted PBMCs, taken 0.2 years before starting antiretroviral therapy. The source is a woman aged 35 to 49 with HIV. Each CDR3 is given with its conserved first and last residue. Fields, in order: D gene, clone size, V gene, J gene, CDR3 DNA, CDR3 protein. The D gene is left open where the match is weak. Part of the rows lack a size; the others show once, few, many or a class for expanded clones.

D: -
size: -
V: TRBV19
J: TRBJ2-2
DNA: TGTGCCAGTATAGGGCTTACGAACACCGGGGAGCTGTTTTTT
CDR3: CASIGLTNTGELFF

D: -
size: -
V: TRBV10-3
J: TRBJ2-7
DNA: TGTGCCATCAGTGAGTCTAGGGCAGGGGCGGACGGCGAGCAGTACTTC
CDR3: CAISESRAGADGEQYF

D: TRBD1
size: -
V: TRBV27
J: TRBJ1-6
DNA: TGTGCCAGCAGCTGGACAGGGGCAAATTCACCCCTCCACTTT
CDR3: CASSWTGANSPLHF

D: -
size: -
V: TRBV6-5
J: TRBJ1-2
DNA: TGTGCCAGTCGCAGCGTTATGGGATATGGCTACACCTTC
CDR3: CASRSVMGYGYTF

D: TRBD2
size: -
V: TRBV11-2
J: TRBJ2-1
DNA: TGTGCCAGCAGCTCTGTGACTAGCGGGGGTCCTAAAGAGCAGTTCTTC
CDR3: CASSSVTSGGPKEQFF

D: TRBD1
size: once
V: TRBV5-1
J: TRBJ1-2
DNA: TGCGCCAGCACGCCCGGGACAGGGGGCTCTGGCGGCTACACCTTC
CDR3: CASTPGTGGSGGYTF

D: -
size: -
V: TRBV5-1
J: TRBJ2-5
DNA: TGCGCCAGCAGCTCGGACCCGGGGAAACGTCAAGAGACCCAGTACTTC
CDR3: CASSSDPGKRQETQYF

D: TRBD1
size: -
V: TRBV6-5
J: TRBJ1-1
DNA: TGTGCCAGCAGTTCCTGGGACAGGGGTGGAACTGAAGCTTTCTTT
CDR3: CASSSWDRGGTEAFF

D: TRBD2
size: -
V: TRBV19
J: TRBJ2-1
DNA: TGTGCCAGTAAGGATGGGACTAGCGGGGGAAATGAGCAGTTCTTC
CDR3: CASKDGTSGGNEQFF

D: TRBD1
size: -
V: TRBV5-1
J: TRBJ1-1
DNA: TGCGCCAGCAGCTCGACGGGACAGGGGAACACTGAAGCTTTCTTT
CDR3: CASSSTGQGNTEAFF

D: -
size: -
V: TRBV5-6
J: TRBJ1-6
DNA: TGTGCCAGCAGCTTGGGTCGGGGTAATTCACCCCTCCACTTT
CDR3: CASSLGRGNSPLHF

D: -
size: -
V: TRBV5-6
J: TRBJ2-3
DNA: TGTGCCAGCAGCTTGGAGGGGGGCGGCACAGATACGCAGTATTTT
CDR3: CASSLEGGGTDTQYF

D: TRBD2
size: once
V: TRBV30
J: TRBJ2-7
DNA: TGTGCCTGGGGGACTAGCGGGGGGTACGAGCAGTACTTC
CDR3: CAWGTSGGYEQYF

D: -
size: few
V: TRBV27
J: TRBJ2-7
DNA: TGTGCCAGCAAGGTCGGGGCTGGGGGGCGGGAGCAGTACTTC
CDR3: CASKVGAGGREQYF

D: TRBD1
size: -
V: TRBV30
J: TRBJ2-7
DNA: TGTGCCTGCCAGGGACAGGGGTGGAAGGGAAGTCCCTACGAGCAGTACTTC
CDR3: CACQGQGWKGSPYEQYF

D: -
size: -
V: TRBV5-6
J: TRBJ1-5
DNA: TGTGCCAGCAGCTTGAGCGATGGACAGCCCCAGCATTTT
CDR3: CASSLSDGQPQHF

D: -
size: -
V: TRBV6-1
J: TRBJ2-1
DNA: TGTGCCAGCAGTAGACTAGTTTACAATGAGCAGTTCTTC
CDR3: CASSRLVYNEQFF

D: TRBD1
size: -
V: TRBV5-1
J: TRBJ1-1
DNA: TGCGCCAGCAGCTACGCAGGGGGCTCGGGAACTGAAGCTTTCTTT
CDR3: CASSYAGGSGTEAFF

D: TRBD1
size: -
V: TRBV15
J: TRBJ2-7
DNA: TGTGCCACCAGCAGAGGACAGGGAGCCTACGAGCAGTACTTC
CDR3: CATSRGQGAYEQYF

D: -
size: once
V: TRBV2
J: TRBJ2-1
DNA: TGTGCCAGCAGGGCGCGGGTCTACAATGAGCAGTTCTTC
CDR3: CASRARVYNEQFF

D: TRBD2
size: -
V: TRBV25-1
J: TRBJ2-2
DNA: TGTGCCAGCAAGGGGAGGGGATCGAACACCGGGGAGCTGTTTTTT
CDR3: CASKGRGSNTGELFF

D: -
size: -
V: TRBV4-2
J: TRBJ2-7
DNA: TGTGCCAGCAGCCAAGAGGGACCCACGAGCTCCTACGAGCAGTACTTC
CDR3: CASSQEGPTSSYEQYF

D: TRBD1
size: -
V: TRBV5-1
J: TRBJ2-5
DNA: TGCGCCAGCAGCTTGGGGGGACAGGGGACGGTGGAGACCCAGTACTTC
CDR3: CASSLGGQGTVETQYF

D: -
size: -
V: TRBV7-9
J: TRBJ1-2
DNA: TGTGCCAGCAGCTCTCAGGCCTATGGCTACACCTTC
CDR3: CASSSQAYGYTF

D: -
size: -
V: TRBV19
J: TRBJ1-1
DNA: TGTGCCAGCCTGAGGGAAGGGTCGGCCCCTAACACTGAAGCTTTCTTT
CDR3: CASLREGSAPNTEAFF

D: -
size: -
V: TRBV11-2
J: TRBJ1-2
DNA: TGTGCCAGCAGCTTAGATCAGGGGTCCCTCTATGGCTACACCTTC
CDR3: CASSLDQGSLYGYTF

D: -
size: few
V: TRBV10-3
J: TRBJ2-7
DNA: TGTGCCATCACCCAAGGAGGAGCAGGGGTCTACGAGCAGTACTTC
CDR3: CAITQGGAGVYEQYF

D: TRBD1
size: -
V: TRBV29-1
J: TRBJ2-1
DNA: TGCAGCGTTGACAAGGGACAGGGCCTTCTGGGGGAGCAGTTCTTC
CDR3: CSVDKGQGLLGEQFF

D: -
size: -
V: TRBV11-3
J: TRBJ1-1
DNA: TGTGCCAGCAGCTTTCAGGGGTCCACTGAAGCTTTCTTT
CDR3: CASSFQGSTEAFF

D: TRBD1
size: -
V: TRBV10-3
J: TRBJ2-7
DNA: TGTGCCATCAGTGACCGGGACAGGGGGAATGGCGAGCAGTACTTC
CDR3: CAISDRDRGNGEQYF

D: -
size: -
V: TRBV5-6
J: TRBJ1-5
DNA: TGTGCCAGCAGCTTGGCAGGGTTACCCAATCAGCCCCAGCATTTT
CDR3: CASSLAGLPNQPQHF

D: -
size: -
V: TRBV10-3
J: TRBJ2-5
DNA: TGTGCCATCAGTGCCTCGAGGGGGGGAACAGAGACCCAGTACTTC
CDR3: CAISASRGGTETQYF

D: -
size: -
V: TRBV5-1
J: TRBJ2-3
DNA: TGCGCCAGCAGCTTGAGTAATGAGGCAGATACGCAGTATTTT
CDR3: CASSLSNEADTQYF

D: -
size: -
V: TRBV30
J: TRBJ1-1
DNA: TGTGCCTGGAGTGTCGCGAACACTGAAGCTTTCTTT
CDR3: CAWSVANTEAFF

D: -
size: -
V: TRBV30
J: TRBJ2-7
DNA: TGTGCCTGGAGCAGGGGACACGAGCAGTACTTC
CDR3: CAWSRGHEQYF

D: TRBD1
size: -
V: TRBV19
J: TRBJ2-7
DNA: TGTGCCAGTACCGGACAGGGTGGGGGCGAGCAGTACTTC
CDR3: CASTGQGGGEQYF

D: TRBD1
size: -
V: TRBV19
J: TRBJ1-2
DNA: TGTGCCATTAGGGACAGGGGCGGTGTGGATGGCTACACCTTC
CDR3: CAIRDRGGVDGYTF

D: TRBD1
size: -
V: TRBV5-1
J: TRBJ2-2
DNA: TGCGCCAGCAGCTTGGGACAGGGTGAAAGCACCGGGGAGCTGTTTTTT
CDR3: CASSLGQGESTGELFF

D: TRBD1
size: -
V: TRBV9
J: TRBJ1-5
DNA: TGTGCCAGCAGCTCAGGACAGGGGAGCAATCAGCCCCAGCATTTT
CDR3: CASSSGQGSNQPQHF

D: -
size: -
V: TRBV10-3
J: TRBJ1-6
DNA: TGTGCCACCACACAGGGTGCTAATTCACCCCTCCACTTT
CDR3: CATTQGANSPLHF

D: -
size: once
V: TRBV30
J: TRBJ2-1
DNA: TGTGCCTGGGTACGGCTAAAATTCAGGAATGAGCAGTTCTTC
CDR3: CAWVRLKFRNEQFF

D: TRBD1
size: -
V: TRBV5-4
J: TRBJ1-3
DNA: TGTGCCAGCAGCTTGAGGACAGGGATCGGCGGAAACACCATATATTTT
CDR3: CASSLRTGIGGNTIYF

D: -
size: -
V: TRBV27
J: TRBJ1-6
DNA: TGTGCCAGCGCAAAAAAGGGGGTAGGGGGGCGGATTGACAATTCACCCCTCCACTTT
CDR3: CASAKKGVGGRIDNSPLHF

D: TRBD2
size: once
V: TRBV7-6
J: TRBJ2-7
DNA: TGTGCCAGCAGCCCCCGCTTTGGCGGGGGGGAATACGAGCAGTACTTC
CDR3: CASSPRFGGGEYEQYF

D: -
size: -
V: TRBV7-9
J: TRBJ2-5
DNA: TGTGCCAGCAGCTTAGCACGCTTATGGGAGACCCAGTACTTC
CDR3: CASSLARLWETQYF

D: -
size: -
V: TRBV30
J: TRBJ1-2
DNA: TGTGCCTGGAGTCTAGTTAACTATGGCTACACCTTC
CDR3: CAWSLVNYGYTF

D: TRBD1
size: -
V: TRBV29-1
J: TRBJ1-1
DNA: TGCAGCGCTACTAACGACAGGGGGCTTGAAGCTTTCTTT
CDR3: CSATNDRGLEAFF

D: -
size: -
V: TRBV5-3
J: TRBJ2-6
DNA: TGTGCCAGAAGCCCGAGACTCCCTCGGAGGGCCAACGTCCTGACTTTC
CDR3: CARSPRLPRRANVLTF